This T cell receptor beta chain appears in the sequencing data of a study of T cell responses to AZD1222 COVID-19 vaccine. Repertoires were generated with immunoSEQ multiplex PCR, while TCRdb's copy carries only in-frame clones and drops some. In the table there are about 140,000 clones, approximately 89% of which are singletons. The CDR3 loop spans 12 amino acids. CDR1 and CDR2 from the germline V gene are KGHSH and LQKENI. V dropped 6 bases and J dropped 6 bases, with 10 bases sitting between them. The origin of this receptor is an adult in good health. This sequence joins TRBV18 and TRBJ2-3; D gene unclear. The sample was peripheral blood, taken on day 0 of AZD1222 vaccination. This chain's CDR3 is CASSLEGDTQYF. CDR3 bases: TGTGCCAGCTCCCTGGAAGGGGATACGCAGTATTTT.